The 27 T cell receptor delta chains reported below all come from one sample, sequenced in a study of Vδ1+ human thymocytes. Sequences come from RNA converted to cDNA by reverse transcription. Pooled V-gene forward primers with one constant-region reverse primer generated the CDR3 amplicons by multiplex PCR. TCRdb called clones anew from the multiplex PCR reads with CATT. The sample carries 80,000 or so delta-chain clones, around 34% recorded once. Findings and caveats of the study: Thymic TRG and TRD repertoires appeared highly polyclonal.

Antigens of these TCRs are unknown. Material: Vdelta1+ gamma-delta thymocytes from the thymus. Subset in this sample: FACS-sorted CD3+ TCRalphabeta- TCRVdelta1+ TCRVdelta2- thymocytes. These receptors originate from a boy younger than two who had congenital heart surgery.

The chain combines TRDV1 with TRDJ1; D is possibly TRDD3 (6 bases). This CDR3 spans 15 amino acids. The V and J ends lost 1 base and 10 bases respectively, with 19 bases between them. Germline CDR1 reads TSWWSYY; CDR2 reads QGS. The CDR3 protein is CALGEPSTTGPSLIF. The CDR3 DNA is TGTGCTCTTGGGGAACCATCCACGACTGGGCCTTCACTCATCTTT.

Details on this clone: The junction does not match germline at one end; this may be a read error. The chain joins TRDV1 to TRDJ1; TRDD3 matches 8 bases. CDR3 length: 18 residues. The germline V gene encodes CDR1 TSWWSYY and CDR2 QGS. The CDR3 region is CALEESTELGVYTDKLIF. CDR3 sequence (DNA): TGTGCTCTTGAGGAATCTACCGAACTGGGGGTTTACACCGATAAACTCATCTTT.

V usage is TRDV1 and J usage is TRDJ1; either TRDD2 or TRDD3 may fit D (7 bases each). V was shortened by 3 bases and J by 0 bases, with 38 bases between the two germline ends. The length of the CDR3 is 24 residues. Germline values: CDR1 TSWWSYY, CDR2 QGS. The chain's CDR3 is CALGDRRRPSSTYTGDPYTDKLIF. DNA for the CDR3: TGTGCTCTTGGGGACCGTAGACGGCCTTCCTCGACATATACTGGGGATCCGTACACCGATAAACTCATCTTT.

The gene calls are TRDV1 and TRDJ1; TRDD3 is a possible D gene (6 bases). The CDR3 consists of 21 residues. Germline assignment: CDR1 TSWWSYY and CDR2 QGS. V lost 2 bases and J lost 3, with 31 bases in between. The CDR3 sequence: CALGEGNQYWESYLRSDKLIF. The CDR3 DNA is TGTGCTCTTGGGGAAGGAAACCAGTACTGGGAATCTTACCTTCGGTCCGATAAACTCATCTTT.

This clone was detected a few times. The chain couples TRDV2 to TRDJ1; D is unresolved. Germline CDR1 and CDR2: GEAIGNYY and EKD. CDR3 length: 11 amino acids. Between the trimmed V and J ends, which lost 5 bases and 8 bases, there was a span of 11 bases. The CDR3 loop reads CACVISWKLIF. CDR3 bases: TGTGCCTGTGTAATAAGCTGGAAACTCATCTTT.

As regards this clone: The same CDR3 also results from other DNA sequences found in this sample. The V call is TRDV1, the J call TRDJ1; weak D call: TRDD2 (9 bases). The germline V gene encodes CDR1 TSWWSYY and CDR2 QGS. The CDR3 extends over 25 amino acids. Trimming removed 0 bases from V and 1 base from J, with 39 bases in between. CDR3 sequence reads: CALGELIGPPSYLVLGDFFTDKLIF. Here the CDR3 DNA reads TGTGCTCTTGGGGAACTTATTGGGCCCCCTTCCTACCTTGTGCTGGGGGACTTTTTCACCGATAAACTCATCTTT.

This clone has just a few counts. The chain links TRDV1 to TRDJ1; a possible D gene is TRDD3 (5 bases). Germline V CDR1 and CDR2: TSWWSYY, QGS. The germline V and J ends were trimmed by 3 bases and 4 bases, with 24 bases remaining between them. This CDR3 is 18 amino acids long. CDR3 nucleotide sequence: TGTGCTCTTGGGGATCGGTGTCTGTATGTGGGGAGCAACGATAAACTCATCTTT. It encodes CALGDRCLYVGSNDKLIF.

V is TRDV1 and J is TRDJ1; 8 bases agree with TRDD3. This CDR3 has 21 residues. Germline V gene data show CDR1 as TSWWSYY and CDR2 as QGS. Trimming cost V 0 bases and J 0 bases; bases outside gene matches: 18. CDR3 sequence reads: CALGELTPYPLLGGYTDKLIF. Written as DNA, the CDR3 is TGTGCTCTTGGGGAACTGACTCCCTACCCCTTACTGGGGGGGTACACCGATAAACTCATCTTT.

The V gene is TRDV2, the J gene TRDJ1; TRDD3 agrees at 10 bases. The V gene's germline CDR1 is GEAIGNYY and CDR2 EKD. V dropped 1 base and J dropped 3; count of bases not matched to a gene: 19. CDR3 length equals 20 residues. CDR3 DNA: TGTGCCTGTGACACGGGCAGGGGGATACGGGTCCCTGGGGGGGCCGATAAACTCATCTTT. Its translation is CACDTGRGIRVPGGADKLIF.

About this clone itself: This specimen includes other DNA sequences encoding the same CDR3. V usage is TRDV1 and J usage is TRDJ1; the D is unclear. This CDR3 has 19 amino acids. The V gene's germline CDR1 is TSWWSYY and CDR2 QGS. Trimming took 0 bases from V and 2 from J, leaving 22 bases between them. The CDR3 spells CALGELGYFDRFGTDKLIF. The CDR3 DNA follows: TGTGCTCTTGGGGAACTCGGCTACTTCGATCGGTTCGGGACCGATAAACTCATCTTT.

The rearrangement uses TRDV1 and TRDJ1, with 7 bases that match TRDD3. Per germline, CDR1 TSWWSYY and CDR2 QGS. Germline trimming cut 5 bases from V and 1 base from J; bases unmatched to any gene: 7. The length of the CDR3 is 15 residues. In DNA, the CDR3 is TGTGCTCTTGGGAAGGCTAGGGGGATCACCGATAAACTCATCTTT. This codes for CALGKARGITDKLIF.

The table lists this clone with a few counts. The chain combines TRDV1 with TRDJ1; a possible D gene is TRDD3 (6 bases). Per the germline V gene, CDR1 is TSWWSYY and CDR2 is QGS. V was trimmed by 1 base and J by 0 bases, leaving 27 bases between them. This CDR3 contains 21 residues. Written as DNA, the CDR3 is TGTGCTCTTGGGGAACGCCCCCATGTCCACACAGTCTGGGGACACACCGATAAACTCATCTTT. Translating it yields CALGERPHVHTVWGHTDKLIF.

The genes are TRDV1 and TRDJ1; the D gene is possibly TRDD2 (6 bases). The CDR3 has 18 amino acids. In germline, CDR1 is TSWWSYY, CDR2 QGS. Trimming shortened V by 1 base and J by 4 bases, and 22 bases separated the two germline ends. CDR3 sequence (DNA): TGTGCTCTTGGGGAACCTCACGGTCTTCCTCCATATGTCGATAAACTCATCTTT. Translating it yields CALGEPHGLPPYVDKLIF.

The sample holds a few counts of this clone. The rearrangement joins TRDV1 to TRDJ1; TRDD3 agrees at 9 bases. J gave up 0 bases and V 1 base, and 12 bases lay outside the gene matches. The CDR3 extends over 19 amino acids. The V gene's germline CDR1 is TSWWSYY and CDR2 QGS. DNA for the CDR3: TGTGCTCTTGGGGAACGGCGAGGCCTCTGGGGGATTAACACCGATAAACTCATCTTT. Its translation: CALGERRGLWGINTDKLIF.

The chain uses TRDV1 and TRDJ1, with 8 bases lining up with TRDD3. The CDR3 sequence is 18 residues long. V trimming: 1 base; J trimming: 2 bases; junction bases outside the gene matches: 12. Germline CDR1 is TSWWSYY and CDR2 is QGS. CDR3 sequence reads: CALGEQIHWGRGTDKLIF. CDR3 DNA: TGTGCTCTTGGGGAACAGATTCACTGGGGGCGAGGAACCGATAAACTCATCTTT.

The chain uses TRDV1 and TRDJ1; TRDD2 matches 9 bases. J lost 1 base, V lost 1 base, and 34 bases had no gene match. Germline V gene data show CDR1 as TSWWSYY and CDR2 as QGS. This CDR3 has 26 amino acids. The CDR3 DNA sequence: TGTGCTCTTGGGGAACACAAGCGCCTCCTTCCTACGGCTTGGGGGACCTCCACCGACTCCACCGATAAACTCATCTTT. This encodes CALGEHKRLLPTAWGTSTDSTDKLIF.

The chain has TRDV1 and TRDJ1, with 9 bases identical to TRDD3. Germline assignment: CDR1 TSWWSYY and CDR2 QGS. The CDR3 is 18 residues long. The junction had 9 bases not matched to a gene; V was cut back by 1 base and J by 0 bases. The CDR3 loop is CALGEQRGYAGYTDKLIF. The DNA for the CDR3 is TGTGCTCTTGGGGAACAAAGGGGATACGCTGGGTACACCGATAAACTCATCTTT.

The chain is built from TRDV1 and TRDJ1, with 8 bases lining up with TRDD2. The V and J ends lost 1 base and 0 bases, in that order; junction bases with no gene match: 31. There are 25 residues in the CDR3. CDR1 is TSWWSYY, CDR2 QGS, per germline. The CDR3 region has the DNA TGTGCTCTTGGGGAACCTTCCTACATCGCAGGGAGATTACCACCTGGAGGTTGGTACACCGATAAACTCATCTTT. This codes for CALGEPSYIAGRLPPGGWYTDKLIF.

The chain recombines TRDV1 with TRDJ1, with a possible D match to TRDD3 (8 bases). V gave up 1 base and J gave up 2 bases, with 35 bases separating them. Germline CDR1 and CDR2: TSWWSYY and QGS. CDR3 length: 23 residues. The CDR3 loop reads CALGERFPFLHVGSTGGTDKLIF. In nucleotides, the CDR3 is TGTGCTCTTGGGGAACGGTTCCCCTTCCTCCACGTTGGGAGTACTGGGGGGACCGATAAACTCATCTTT.

The rearrangement uses TRDV1 and TRDJ1, with TRDD2 as a possible D gene (8 bases). The germline gives CDR1 TSWWSYY, CDR2 QGS. The CDR3 is made up of 20 amino acids. V dropped 0 bases and J dropped 8 bases, with 31 bases sitting between them. The CDR3 here is CALGELGGLPTYWGPAKLIF. CDR3 nucleotides: TGTGCTCTTGGGGAACTAGGAGGTCTTCCTACGTACTGGGGTCCGGCAAAACTCATCTTT.

The sample holds one count of this clone. The chain carries TRDV2 and TRDJ1; D remains ambiguous. Trimming cost V 0 bases and J 1 base, with 11 bases left between them. CDR3 length: 15 residues. Germline loops: CDR1 GEAIGNYY, CDR2 EKD. The CDR3 spells CACDTIPGLTDKLIF. DNA of the CDR3: TGTGCCTGTGACACCATCCCGGGACTCACCGATAAACTCATCTTT.

This clone was detected only a few times. The chain uses TRDV1 and TRDJ1; 8 bases align to TRDD3. This CDR3 spans 15 amino acids. Germline V gene sequence: CDR1 TSWWSYY, CDR2 QGS. V was clipped by 0 bases and J by 1 base; unmatched bases: 1. This chain's CDR3 is CALGELLGGTDKLIF. For the CDR3, the DNA is TGTGCTCTTGGGGAACTACTGGGGGGCACCGATAAACTCATCTTT.

V usage is TRDV1 and J usage is TRDJ1; a possible D gene is TRDD3 (5 bases). Germline V gene sequence: CDR1 TSWWSYY, CDR2 QGS. The CDR3 has 18 amino acids. Between the trimmed V and J ends, which lost 1 base and 10 bases, there was a span of 28 bases. This CDR3 is CALGEQNGVGLETVGLIF. Here the CDR3 DNA reads TGTGCTCTTGGGGAACAGAACGGGGTGGGGTTAGAAACCGTCGGACTCATCTTT.

This clone was seen a few times. The V call is TRDV1, the J call TRDJ1; possibly TRDD2 or TRDD3 for D (6 bases each). Trimming stripped 3 bases from V and 7 bases from J, with 36 bases between. The germline V gene has CDR1 TSWWSYY and CDR2 QGS. The CDR3 consists of 21 residues. The CDR3 loop is CALGDPFPRGLGIPLTTKLIF. CDR3 DNA: TGTGCTCTTGGGGATCCCTTCCCTCGCGGGCTGGGGATCCCACTAACCACTAAACTCATCTTT.

This clone was found a few times. The genes are TRDV1 and TRDJ1; TRDD3 matches 9 bases. This CDR3 has 18 amino acids. CDR1 TSWWSYY and CDR2 QGS come from the germline V gene. V shed 3 bases, J shed 0 bases, and the junction held 11 bases outside the gene matches. CDR3 protein: CALGDSCTGGPYTDKLIF. The CDR3 DNA reads as TGTGCTCTTGGGGATTCGTGTACTGGGGGACCGTACACCGATAAACTCATCTTT.

In this sample, this clone turned up a few times. J is TRDJ1 and V is TRDV1; TRDD3 aligns across 7 bases. This CDR3 has 19 residues. The trim removed 3 bases at V and 1 base at J, leaving 17 bases unmatched. CDR1 and CDR2 (germline): TSWWSYY, QGS. This chain's CDR3 is CALGDPNEGGWRCTDKLIF. The CDR3 DNA is TGTGCTCTTGGGGACCCCAATGAGGGGGGATGGCGGTGCACCGATAAACTCATCTTT.

This clone was seen more than once but under ten times. The genes are TRDV1 and TRDJ1; D possibly corresponds to TRDD3 (10 bases). V was pared by 5 bases and J by 2 bases, with 21 bases between. The CDR3 totals 17 residues. Germline CDR1 TSWWSYY, CDR2 QGS. In DNA form, the CDR3 reads TGTGCTCTTGGGTCCTCCTTCCTACTGGGGGATACCGATAAACTCATCTTT. The encoded protein is CALGSSFLLGDTDKLIF.